These 7 T cell receptor beta chains were sequenced from one sample in a study of T cell repertoires in cytomegalovirus infection (dated by TCRdb to the late 2010s). Sequencing relied on an Illumina HiSeq 1500. TCRdb cleaned the public reads at Q25 with fastp, built clones with MiXCR and kept in-frame beta chains. Every entry covers one CDR3 protein and lists the most common genes and DNA from its rows. The sample table holds 310,000 or so distinct CDR3 sequences, of which around 10% were seen once. The ten biggest clones cover around 2.5% of the sample. Sequencing was done on a sample of PBMCs. Source of these receptors: a human donor in good health (CMV status not recorded). Some clones in this sample may be carry-over from other donors' samples.

This clonotype occurred many times. The gene calls are TRBV10-3 and TRBJ2-7; D is ambiguous. CDR1 and CDR2 from the germline V gene are ENHRY and SYGVKD. The CDR3 has 11 amino acids. V shed 0 bases and J shed 7 bases, with 4 bases lying between them. DNA for the CDR3: TGTGCCATCAGTGAGTCAACAGAGCAGTACTTC. This translates into CAISESTEQYF.

The table lists this clonotype with many counts. This chain joins TRBV6-1 and TRBJ2-2; D gene ambiguous. Per germline, CDR1 MNHNS and CDR2 SASEGT. Between the trimmed V and J ends, which lost 2 bases and 1 base, there was a span of 11 bases. CDR3 length: 16 amino acids. The CDR3 region is CASSEWVTLNTGELFF. The CDR3 bases are TGTGCCAGCAGTGAATGGGTCACCCTGAACACCGGGGAGCTGTTTTTT.

This clonotype was picked up many times. This chain uses TRBV20-1 with TRBJ1-4, with TRBD1 identical over 9 bases. V was pared by 1 base and J by 4 bases, with 4 bases of the junction left unmatched. This CDR3 spans 15 amino acids. The germline V gene encodes CDR1 DFQATT and CDR2 SNEGSKA (reference sequence). CDR3 nucleotides: TGCAGTGCTAGAGTTACAGGGGGCGTTAATGAAAAACTGTTTTTT. It yields the protein CSARVTGGVNEKLFF.

This clonotype was seen at least ten times. The J gene is TRBJ2-2, the V gene TRBV7-2; D may be TRBD1 or TRBD2 (5 bases each). Trimming took off 4 bases at V and 4 bases at J, with 10 bases between the two ends. This CDR3 is built from 14 residues. Germline CDR1 SGHTA, CDR2 FQGNSA. CDR3 coding DNA: TGTGCCAGCAGCTGGGACGGTCCCACCGGGGAGCTGTTTTTT. Translation: CASSWDGPTGELFF. The full variable domain, its missing parts supplied by reference TRBV7-2 and TRBJ2-2, is GAGVSQSPSNKVTEKGKDVELRCDPISGHTALYWYRQSLGQGLEFLIYFQGNSAPDKSGLPSDRFSAERTGGSVSTLTIQRTQQEDSAVYLCASSWDGPTGELFFGEGSRLTVL.

There are a few counts of this clonotype. This chain connects TRBV3-1 to TRBJ2-2; D is uncertain. This CDR3 is built from 16 residues. Germline-derived CDR1 and CDR2 are LGHDT and YNNKEL (reference sequence). With 4 bases removed from V and 4 bases from J, the gap between germline ends came to 16 bases. The CDR3 sequence: CASSPLPAAATGELFF. For the CDR3, the DNA is TGTGCCAGCAGCCCCCTTCCTGCCGCGGCCACCGGGGAGCTGTTTTTT.

This clonotype was seen many times. The rearrangement uses TRBV5-5 and TRBJ2-2, with D maybe TRBD1 (5 bases). The CDR3 totals 13 residues. V was shortened by 1 base and J by 5 bases, with 6 bases between the two germline ends. The germline gives CDR1 SGHKS, CDR2 YYEKEE (reference sequence). CDR3 residues: CASSLKGTGELFF. In DNA form, the CDR3 reads TGTGCCAGCAGCTTGAAGGGGACCGGGGAGCTGTTTTTT. The full variable domain, rest sourced from reference TRBV5-5 and TRBJ2-2, is DAGVTQSPTHLIKTRGQQVTLRCSPISGHKSVSWYQQVLGQGPQFIFQYYEKEERGRGNFPDRFSARQFPNYSSELNVNALLLGDSALYLCASSLKGTGELFFGEGSRLTVL.

This clonotype came up many times. The chain combines TRBV6-2 or TRBV6-3 with TRBJ2-5; 7 positions agree with TRBD1. CDR1 is MNHEY and CDR2 is SVGEGT in the germline V gene. V trimming: 6 bases; J trimming: 3 bases; junction bases outside the gene matches: 4. The CDR3 extends over 13 amino acids. CDR3 loop: CASRAGTEETQYF. DNA of the CDR3: TGTGCCAGCAGGGCCGGGACAGAAGAGACCCAGTACTTC.